The 23 T cell receptor beta chains presented below share a single source sample, sequenced in a study of blood T cell repertoires in COVID-19. Sequencing used immunoSEQ multiplex PCR; TCRdb keeps in-frame clones, though not all of them. The sample has fewer than 250,000 clones, around 90% seen once; the top ten hold 11%. Material for sequencing was PBMCs or T cells enriched from blood (not recorded which). The receptor source for this set is a man aged 25-45 years who had recovered from COVID-19.

This clone has just one count. The V and J genes are TRBV10-2 and TRBJ2-7; D gene ambiguous. This CDR3 has 13 residues. The V end was cut by 0 bases, the J end by 1 base, with 4 bases between. Germline CDR1 reads WSHSY; CDR2 reads SAAADI. CDR3: CASSESQSYEQYF. The CDR3 coding sequence is TGCGCCAGCAGTGAGTCACAGTCCTACGAGCAGTACTTC.

The chain employs TRBV5-1 and TRBJ2-1; 7 bases fit TRBD1. Trimming took 4 bases from V and 9 from J; bases not matched to a gene: 10. From germline, CDR1 is SGHRS and CDR2 YFSETQ. This CDR3 has 14 amino acids. CDR3 nucleotides: TGCGCCAGCAGCCAACAACAGGGGTCGGGTGAGCAGTTCTTC. Amino acid sequence: CASSQQQGSGEQFF. Based on the CDR3 plus reference TRBV5-1 and TRBJ2-1, the full variable domain is KAGVTQTPRYLIKTRGQQVTLSCSPISGHRSVSWYQQTPGQGLQFLFEYFSETQRNKGNFPGRFSGRQFSNSRSEMNVSTLELGDSALYLCASSQQQGSGEQFFGPGTRLTVL.

The J gene is TRBJ2-3, the V gene TRBV19; TRBD1 might be the D (6 bases). This CDR3 is built from 16 residues. V was trimmed by 5 bases and J by 0 bases, leaving 15 bases between them. Germline assignment: CDR1 LNHDA and CDR2 SQIVND (reference sequence). CDR3 protein: CASSRGGFPSTDTQYF. The CDR3 nucleotides read TGTGCCAGTAGTCGAGGGGGATTTCCTAGCACAGATACGCAGTATTTT.

This chain links TRBV2 with TRBJ1-1; 9 nucleotides agree with TRBD1. The CDR3 runs to 15 residues. Trimming removed 3 bases from V and 7 bases from J; junction bases left unmatched: 9. Germline V lookup: CDR1 SNHLY, CDR2 FYNNEI. The chain's CDR3 is CASSDLGTGRLEAFF. The CDR3, as DNA: TGTGCCAGCAGTGATTTGGGGACAGGGAGGCTTGAAGCTTTCTTT.

This rearrangement joins TRBV5-1 to TRBJ1-3; D possibly corresponds to TRBD1 (6 bases). The CDR3 has 14 residues. The V gene's germline CDR1 is SGHRS and CDR2 YFSETQ. Trimming left V 4 bases short and J 8 bases short, with 16 bases between. The DNA of the CDR3 is TGCGCCAGCAGCCCAGGGACACATCGGGACACCATATATTTT. Its protein is CASSPGTHRDTIYF.

This clone appeared a few times. The chain carries TRBV13 and TRBJ2-7; D call uncertain. Trimming cost V 3 bases and J 6 bases, with 12 bases left between them. CDR3 length: 13 residues. Germline loops: CDR1 PRHDT, CDR2 FYEKMQ (reference sequence). CDR3 sequence (DNA): TGTGCCAGCAGCTTCTCGACTTTTCCCGAGCAGTACTTC. It encodes CASSFSTFPEQYF. Filled out from reference TRBV13 and TRBJ2-7, the complete variable domain reads AAGVIQSPRHLIKEKRETATLKCYPIPRHDTVYWYQQGPGQDPQFLISFYEKMQSDKGSIPDRFSAQQFSDYHSELNMSSLELGDSALYFCASSFSTFPEQYFGPGTRLTVT.

This clone is a singleton in its sample. The chain uses TRBV30 and TRBJ1-4; D gene unclear. The CDR3 length is 13 residues. The germline V gene encodes CDR1 GTSNPN and CDR2 SVGIG (reference sequence). V lost 5 bases to trimming and J lost 8 bases, with 15 bases between them. This chain's CDR3 is CAWSRGPGEKLFF. CDR3 sequence (DNA): TGTGCCTGGTCCCGTGGCCCCGGGGAAAAACTGTTTTTT.

The rearrangement joins TRBV6-4 to TRBJ2-1, with 8 bases lining up with TRBD2. J lost 3 bases, V lost 5 bases, and 6 bases had no gene match. Germline CDR1 reads MRHNA; CDR2 reads SNTAGT. This CDR3 spans 15 amino acids. The CDR3 sequence is CASSKTSGYYNEQFF. CDR3 coding DNA: TGTGCCAGCAGTAAAACTAGCGGATACTACAATGAGCAGTTCTTC.

The chain uses TRBV13 and TRBJ2-5; 8 positions agree with TRBD2. The CDR3 loop spans 16 amino acids. Germline V gene lookup returns CDR1 PRHDT and CDR2 FYEKMQ (reference sequence). V gave up 2 bases and J gave up 4 bases; unmatched junction bases: 9. CDR3 sequence (DNA): TGTGCCAGCAGCTTAAAGGGGACTAGTCCTACAGAGACCCAGTACTTC. It is translated as CASSLKGTSPTETQYF.

The chain combines TRBV5-4 with TRBJ2-7; maybe TRBD1 (6 bases). Per germline, CDR1 SGHNT and CDR2 YYREEE (reference sequence). The CDR3 covers 14 residues. V was clipped by 4 bases and J by 1 base, with 12 bases between them. DNA for the CDR3: TGTGCCAGCAGCGGGCCAGGGGATTCCTACGAGCAGTACTTC. It translates to CASSGPGDSYEQYF.

The CDR3 bases are TGCGCCAGCAGCTTGACTAGCGGGAGGGCCGGGGTTGTTGAGCAGTTCTTC. Translated: CASSLTSGRAGVVEQFF. The chain combines TRBV5-1 with TRBJ2-1; 13 nucleotides agree with TRBD2. The CDR3 length is 17 residues. CDR1 and CDR2 from the germline V gene are SGHRS and YFSETQ. V trimming: 1 base; J trimming: 9 bases; junction bases outside the gene matches: 10.

V and J are TRBV25-1 and TRBJ2-7, with 7 bases lining up with TRBD1. Germline values: CDR1 MGHDK, CDR2 SYGVNS. V dropped 4 bases and J dropped 6; count of bases not matched to a gene: 9. CDR3 length: 14 amino acids. The CDR3 is CASSGLSGGGEQYF. DNA for the CDR3: TGTGCCAGCAGTGGTTTATCAGGGGGTGGCGAGCAGTACTTC.

This sequence joins TRBV5-6 and TRBJ2-5; TRBD1 agrees at 7 bases. Per the germline V gene, CDR1 is SGHDT and CDR2 is YYEEEE. V shed 0 bases, J shed 4 bases, and the junction held 9 bases outside the gene matches. The CDR3 runs to 16 residues. The CDR3 nucleotides read TGTGCCAGCAGCTTGGTCGACAGGGCAAGTGGAGAGACCCAGTACTTC. It specifies CASSLVDRASGETQYF.

The chain uses TRBV30 and TRBJ1-1, with TRBD1 matching 9 bases. The trim removed 8 bases at V and 4 bases at J, leaving 8 bases unmatched. The CDR3 is made up of 13 amino acids. CDR1 GTSNPN and CDR2 SVGIG come from the germline V gene (reference sequence). The CDR3 reads CAGQGSGGTEAFF. CDR3 coding DNA: TGTGCCGGACAGGGGTCCGGGGGCACTGAAGCTTTCTTT.

The chain combines TRBV19 with TRBJ2-1; 13 nucleotides align to TRBD2. Germline loops: CDR1 LNHDA, CDR2 SQIVND (reference sequence). With 3 bases clipped from V and 4 bases from J, the junction kept 0 bases outside the gene matches. This CDR3 region has 15 residues. The CDR3 protein is CASSMTSGGYNEQFF. The CDR3 nucleotides read TGTGCCAGTAGTATGACTAGCGGGGGGTACAATGAGCAGTTCTTC.

The rearrangement uses TRBV5-4 and TRBJ1-2, with 7 nucleotides matching TRBD1. The V segment lost 0 bases and the J segment 4 bases; nucleotides outside the gene matches: 3. CDR1 SGHNT and CDR2 YYREEE come from the germline V gene (reference sequence). The CDR3 extends over 14 amino acids. The CDR3 sequence: CASSLGQGSYGYTF. The CDR3 bases are TGTGCCAGCAGCTTGGGACAGGGCAGCTATGGCTACACCTTC.

The genes are TRBV24-1 and TRBJ1-2; D is perhaps TRBD1 (6 bases). There are 14 residues in the CDR3. The germline CDR1 and CDR2 sequences are KGHDR and SFDVKD. The ends were cut back, 2 bases at V and 8 bases at J, with 14 bases in the middle. The CDR3 protein is CATSDSSYTGGYTF. The CDR3 DNA sequence: TGTGCCACCAGTGATTCATCATATACAGGGGGCTACACCTTC.

CDR3: CASSQEELAGGQFF. The DNA for the CDR3 is TGCGCCAGCAGCCAAGAAGAACTAGCGGGGGGGCAGTTCTTC. This chain uses TRBV4-1 with TRBJ2-1; 12 bases line up with TRBD2. CDR3 length: 14 amino acids. Germline trimming cut 0 bases from V and 12 bases from J; bases unmatched to any gene: 3. Germline-derived CDR1 and CDR2 are MGHRA and YSYEKL.

The DNA of the CDR3 is TGTGCCAGCAGGCTACAGGGTTACTATGGCTACACCTTC. It specifies CASRLQGYYGYTF. The V call is TRBV12-3 or TRBV12-4, the J call TRBJ1-2, with D perhaps TRBD1 (6 bases). This CDR3 spans 13 amino acids. The germline V and J ends were trimmed by 6 bases and 3 bases, with 11 bases remaining between them.

The CDR3 nucleotides read TGTGCCAGCAGCTCCGACAGGGGGCGTTTCCAGCCCCAGCATTTT. It translates to CASSSDRGRFQPQHF. The rearrangement joins TRBV7-9 to TRBJ1-5, with TRBD1 matching 10 bases. Trimming took 4 bases from V and 7 from J; bases not matched to a gene: 7. Germline CDR1 SEHNR, CDR2 FQNEAQ (reference sequence). This CDR3 spans 15 amino acids.

The genes are TRBV6-5 and TRBJ2-3, with D perhaps matching TRBD2 (6 bases). Germline V gives CDR1 MNHEY, CDR2 SVGAGI. CDR3 length: 16 residues. Trimming stripped 3 bases from V and 0 bases from J, with 13 bases between. The CDR3 DNA sequence: TGTGCCAGCAGTTATAGTCTAGCGACTAGCACAGATACGCAGTATTTT. Residues: CASSYSLATSTDTQYF.

V gene TRBV3-1 (or the pseudogene TRBV3-2) combines with J gene TRBJ2-1; D is perhaps TRBD2 (5 bases). CDR1 and CDR2 from the germline V gene are LGHDT and YNNKEL (reference sequence). The CDR3 covers 15 residues. Trimming cost V 1 base and J 2 bases, with 9 bases left between them. The CDR3: CASSQALRAYNEQFF. CDR3 coding DNA: TGTGCCAGCAGCCAAGCCTTGCGGGCCTACAATGAGCAGTTCTTC.

The table lists this clone with a count of one. The chain links TRBV3-1 (or the pseudogene TRBV3-2) to TRBJ2-3, with D maybe TRBD2 (7 bases). Trimming removed 2 bases at V and 11 bases at J, with 17 bases between. The CDR3 totals 14 residues. Germline CDR1 is LGHDT and CDR2 is YNNKEL (reference sequence). CDR3 amino acids: CASSQIGGGGRQYF. CDR3 DNA sequence: TGTGCCAGCAGCCAAATTGGGGGCGGGGGTAGGCAGTATTTT.